The 32 T cell receptor beta chains given below trace back to one sample, sequenced in a study of response to subunit inactivated influenza vaccine. MiXCR, run by TCRdb on the RT-PCR reads, gives a single entry per CDR3 protein. The sample carries around 760,000 distinct CDR3 sequences, roughly 13% recorded once. Sequenced here: PBMCs from blood, sampled around two weeks before vaccination. The receptor source for this set is a man aged 50-60 years who received an inactivated influenza vaccine.

This clonotype was detected a few times. The chain recombines TRBV27 with TRBJ2-3; 9 nucleotides line up with TRBD2. The CDR3 contains 16 residues. Trimming at V came to 3 bases and at J to 4 bases, leaving 8 bases not matched to a gene. Germline values: CDR1 MNHEY, CDR2 SMNVEV (reference sequence). CDR3 residues: CASSFLPGTSSDTQYF. For the CDR3, the DNA is TGTGCCAGCAGTTTCCTGCCCGGGACTAGCTCAGATACGCAGTATTTT.

The chain is built from TRBV10-3 and TRBJ2-2; a weak D match, TRBD1 (5 bases). The V gene's germline CDR1 is ENHRY and CDR2 SYGVKD. CDR3 length: 15 amino acids. V was clipped by 6 bases and J by 1 base, with 12 bases between them. CDR3 sequence: CAIRPMDKNTGELFF. CDR3 bases: TGTGCCATCAGACCCATGGACAAGAACACCGGGGAGCTGTTTTTT.

This chain joins TRBV6-2 or TRBV6-3 and TRBJ2-3; D unclear. Deletions cut 8 bases from V and 8 bases from J, with 23 bases between. CDR1 is MNHEY, CDR2 SVGEGT, per germline. The CDR3 runs 15 residues. The CDR3 protein is CASQRLKYPSGTQYF. CDR3 coding DNA: TGTGCCAGCCAAAGACTCAAATACCCTTCCGGTACGCAGTATTTT.

This clonotype was seen a handful of times. The chain couples TRBV12-3 or TRBV12-4 to TRBJ2-3; D remains ambiguous. The CDR3 covers 14 residues. V was pared by 1 base and J by 7 bases, with 12 bases between. CDR3 nucleotides: TGTGCCAGCAGTTTAGTTTCGGTTAGGCATACGCAGTATTTT. Its protein is CASSLVSVRHTQYF.

This clonotype was recorded at least ten times. In nucleotides, the CDR3 is TGCGCCAGCAGCTTACGACAGGGACAGGATACGCAGTATTTT. Translating it yields CASSLRQGQDTQYF. V usage is TRBV5-1 and J usage is TRBJ2-3, with 7 bases aligning to TRBD1. Trimming took 2 bases from V and 6 from J; bases not matched to a gene: 6. The length of the CDR3 is 14 residues. Germline V CDR1 and CDR2: SGHRS, YFSETQ.

This chain uses TRBV5-1 with TRBJ2-2; TRBD1 aligns across 8 bases. This CDR3 is built from 14 residues. The ends lost 6 bases at V and 4 bases at J; junction bases unmatched: 5. CDR1 is SGHRS, CDR2 YFSETQ, per germline. This CDR3 reads CASNGQGITGELFF. The CDR3 DNA sequence: TGCGCCAGCAATGGACAGGGAATCACCGGGGAGCTGTTTTTT.

This clonotype was seen ten or more times. V gene TRBV3-1 combines with J gene TRBJ1-2; weak D call: TRBD1 (6 bases). The V gene lost 4 bases and the J gene lost 6 bases, with 9 bases spanning the gap. The CDR3 consists of 12 residues. Germline V CDR1 and CDR2: LGHDT, YNNKEL (reference sequence). CDR3 sequence reads: CASSRGTNGYTF. The CDR3 nucleotides are TGTGCCAGCAGCCGTGGGACAAATGGCTACACCTTC.

This clonotype was observed a few times. The chain couples TRBV7-2 to TRBJ2-1; 10 bases are a match to TRBD2. CDR1 and CDR2 from the germline V gene are SGHTA and FQGNSA. Trimming removed 1 base from V and 7 bases from J; junction bases left unmatched: 10. The CDR3 runs to 17 residues. The DNA for the CDR3 is TGTGCCAGCAGCTTAGTTAGTAGCGGGAGGTTTGGTAATGAGCAGTTCTTC. Translating gives CASSLVSSGRFGNEQFF.

CDR3 coding DNA: TGCGCCAGCAGCTCAACTTGGACAGGGGGCTACGAGCAGTACTTC. Translating gives CASSSTWTGGYEQYF. The chain joins TRBV5-1 to TRBJ2-7; 10 bases fit TRBD1. After removal of 3 bases from V and 3 bases from J, the junction contained 6 bases not matched to a gene. This CDR3 region has 15 residues. CDR1 is SGHRS, CDR2 YFSETQ, per germline.

This clonotype was found many times. V gene TRBV12-3 or TRBV12-4 combines with J gene TRBJ1-5; TRBD1 matches at 9 bases. The CDR3 spans 14 residues. After removal of 6 bases from V and 5 bases from J, the junction contained 5 bases not matched to a gene. The CDR3 is CASRDRGGDQPQHF. Here the CDR3 DNA reads TGTGCCAGCAGGGACAGGGGAGGAGATCAGCCCCAGCATTTT.

The chain joins TRBV10-1 to TRBJ2-1; 8 bases fit TRBD2. The germline V gene has CDR1 WNHNN and CDR2 SYGVQD (reference sequence). The CDR3 is 14 residues long. The V gene end was trimmed by 4 bases and the J gene end by 6 bases; junction bases not matched to a gene: 5. This CDR3 is CASSVLAGSNEQFF. The CDR3 DNA reads TGCGCCAGCAGTGTTTTAGCGGGGAGCAATGAGCAGTTCTTC.

The chain links TRBV29-1 to TRBJ2-1; D gene unclear. V gave up 7 bases and J gave up 2 bases, with 15 bases separating them. Germline-derived CDR1 and CDR2 are SQVTM and ANQGSEA. The length of the CDR3 is 14 residues. As DNA, the CDR3 is TGCAGCGCTGCCCTTGGCCTCACCTACAATGAGCAGTTCTTC. Its protein product is CSAALGLTYNEQFF.

CDR3 DNA: TGTGCCAGCAGCTTAGGGGCGGGCCCTCAAGCCAACGTCCTGACTTTC. Its translation: CASSLGAGPQANVLTF. The rearrangement uses TRBV7-9 and TRBJ2-6; possible D gene TRBD2, 5 bases. The V gene's germline CDR1 is SEHNR and CDR2 FQNEAQ (reference sequence). The V and J ends lost 1 base and 7 bases respectively, with 14 bases between them. This CDR3 contains 16 residues.

This clonotype was counted a few times. This chain connects TRBV20-1 to TRBJ2-3; TRBD2 agrees at 13 bases. After removal of 7 bases from V and 2 bases from J, the junction contained 3 bases not matched to a gene. CDR3 length equals 14 residues. From germline, CDR1 is DFQATT and CDR2 SNEGSKA (reference sequence). The CDR3: CSGLAGGFTDTQYF. The CDR3 DNA follows: TGCAGTGGACTAGCGGGGGGCTTCACAGATACGCAGTATTTT.

The chain employs TRBV6-2 or TRBV6-3 and TRBJ1-1; D is undetermined. The CDR3 runs to 12 residues. Per the germline V gene, CDR1 is MNHEY and CDR2 is SVGEGT. The germline V and J ends were trimmed by 0 bases and 10 bases, with 9 bases remaining between them. The CDR3 region has the DNA TGTGCCAGCAGTTACTCGATCGGCGGAGCTTTCTTT. Residues: CASSYSIGGAFF.

The rearrangement joins TRBV12-3 or TRBV12-4 to TRBJ1-5; perhaps TRBD1 as D (6 bases). The CDR3 loop spans 15 amino acids. V was cut by 6 bases and J by 2 bases, with 14 bases left in between. The CDR3 region has the DNA TGTGCCAGCAGGGAGCAGGGGCATGGCAATCAGCCCCAGCATTTT. The encoded protein is CASREQGHGNQPQHF.

The sample holds a few counts of this clonotype. V gene TRBV20-1 combines with J gene TRBJ2-3; no firm D call. The germline V gene has CDR1 DFQATT and CDR2 SNEGSKA (reference sequence). V was pared by 1 base and J by 2 bases, with 7 bases between. This CDR3 spans 13 amino acids. The CDR3 region is CSARGHFTDTQYF. Here the CDR3 DNA reads TGCAGTGCTAGAGGGCACTTCACAGATACGCAGTATTTT.

The V gene is TRBV21-1, the J gene TRBJ1-6; TRBD1 is the table's D call and was not checked against the DNA. TRBV21-1 represents a pseudogene. The CDR3 runs to 18 residues. CDR3 loop: CASSTFPGGRYYNSPLHF. DNA of the CDR3: TGTGCCAGCAGCACCTTCCCTGGGGGACGGTACTATAATTCACCCCTCCACTTT.

This clonotype was found many times. The chain is built from TRBV2 and TRBJ1-5; D might be TRBD1 (5 bases). Looked up from germline, CDR1 is SNHLY and CDR2 is FYNNEI. CDR3 length: 13 amino acids. The V end was cut by 6 bases, the J end by 3 bases, with 9 bases between. The CDR3 DNA is TGTGCCAGCAGCGAGGACAACAATCAGCCCCAGCATTTT. This translates into CASSEDNNQPQHF.

The V call is TRBV7-2, the J call TRBJ1-2; D is possibly TRBD1 (6 bases). Trimming shortened V by 0 bases and J by 7 bases, and 12 bases separated the two germline ends. The CDR3 length is 14 residues. Germline-derived CDR1 and CDR2 are SGHTA and FQGNSA. The CDR3 sequence is CASSLASTGFGYTF. DNA of the CDR3: TGTGCCAGCAGCTTAGCGAGTACAGGGTTTGGCTACACCTTC.

The table lists this clonotype with a few counts. The rearrangement links TRBV11-3 to TRBJ2-1; D may be TRBD1 (6 bases). CDR1 and CDR2 from the germline V gene are SGHNT and YENEEA. V was clipped by 7 bases and J by 5 bases, with 15 bases between them. This CDR3 is built from 14 residues. CDR3 region: CASTRDTAHNEQFF. DNA of the CDR3: TGTGCCAGCACCCGGGACACAGCCCACAATGAGCAGTTCTTC. Based on the CDR3 plus reference TRBV11-3 and TRBJ2-1, the full variable domain is EAGVVQSPRYKIIEKKQPVAFWCNPISGHNTLYWYLQNLGQGPELLIRYENEEAVDDSQLPKDRFSAERLKGVDSTLKIQPAELGDSAVYLCASTRDTAHNEQFFGPGTRLTVL.

This clonotype was counted a few times. The genes are TRBV7-9 and TRBJ2-5; D is perhaps TRBD1 (7 bases). V shed 4 bases and J shed 0 bases, with 12 bases lying between them. The CDR3 spans 15 residues. The germline V gene has CDR1 SEHNR and CDR2 FQNEAQ (reference sequence). CDR3 residues: CASSSTGRYQETQYF. In DNA form, the CDR3 reads TGTGCCAGCAGCTCGACAGGGAGGTACCAAGAGACCCAGTACTTC.

The chain is built from TRBV20-1 and TRBJ2-7, with TRBD2 matching 13 bases. The CDR3 spans 16 residues. Trimming took 5 bases from V and 2 from J; bases not matched to a gene: 9. The germline V gene has CDR1 DFQATT and CDR2 SNEGSKA (reference sequence). CDR3 in amino acids: CSARTSGSLSPYEQYF. Here the CDR3 DNA reads TGCAGTGCTCGGACTAGCGGGAGTTTGAGCCCCTACGAGCAGTACTTC.

This clonotype was observed a few times. This chain connects TRBV10-3 to TRBJ1-4; 7 bases map to TRBD1. The CDR3 loop spans 14 amino acids. Trimming took 4 bases from V and 5 from J; bases not matched to a gene: 4. Germline V gives CDR1 ENHRY, CDR2 SYGVKD. Written as DNA, the CDR3 is TGTGCCATCAGTGGACAGGGCGGAAATGAAAAACTGTTTTTT. Translated, it gives CAISGQGGNEKLFF.

In this sample, this clonotype turned up a few times. This chain uses TRBV12-3 or TRBV12-4 with TRBJ2-5; D not certain. The CDR3 consists of 12 residues. V was trimmed by 6 bases and J by 5 bases, leaving 10 bases between them. The CDR3 DNA reads TGTGCCAGCAGGAGCATTGAGGAGACCCAGTACTTC. Its translation is CASRSIEETQYF.

In this sample, this clonotype turned up many times. The chain has TRBV5-1 and TRBJ1-2; 8 bases map to TRBD1. CDR1 and CDR2 from the germline V gene are SGHRS and YFSETQ. The CDR3 runs to 14 residues. After removal of 3 bases from V and 4 bases from J, the junction contained 5 bases not matched to a gene. The CDR3 DNA reads as TGCGCCAGCAGCTCGGGACAGGAATTCTATGGCTACACCTTC. Translating it yields CASSSGQEFYGYTF.

The chain recombines TRBV5-1 with TRBJ2-7, with D hard to call. The CDR3 spans 14 residues. Between the trimmed V and J ends, which lost 0 bases and 7 bases, there was a span of 14 bases. Germline assignment: CDR1 SGHRS and CDR2 YFSETQ. Here the CDR3 reads CASSLDGSTGEQYF. The CDR3 region has the DNA TGCGCCAGCAGCTTGGACGGCAGTACTGGGGAGCAGTACTTC.

This clonotype was counted only a few times. The gene calls are TRBV10-3 and TRBJ2-3; 11 bases are a match to TRBD2. J lost 2 bases, V lost 4 bases, and 2 bases had no gene match. Germline lookup yields CDR1 ENHRY and CDR2 SYGVKD. The CDR3 is 15 amino acids. CDR3 loop: CAISGTSGYTDTQYF. CDR3 DNA sequence: TGTGCCATCAGTGGGACTAGCGGGTACACAGATACGCAGTATTTT.

The sample holds a few counts of this clonotype. The V call is TRBV6-2 or TRBV6-3, the J call TRBJ2-7, with D unresolved. This CDR3 region has 9 residues. The germline V gene encodes CDR1 MNHEY and CDR2 SVGEGT. The CDR3 is CASFSSMYV. The CDR3 DNA follows: TGTGCCAGCTTCTCGTCAATGTATGTC.

The J gene is TRBJ2-1, the V gene TRBV4-1; 10 bases fit TRBD2. This CDR3 spans 16 amino acids. V was clipped by 3 bases and J by 6 bases; unmatched bases: 8. The germline V gene encodes CDR1 MGHRA and CDR2 YSYEKL. CDR3 sequence (DNA): TGCGCCAGCAGCCACATACTAGCGGGGTCTGGCAATGAGCAGTTCTTC. This encodes CASSHILAGSGNEQFF.

This chain uses TRBV14 with TRBJ2-3; D uncertain. This CDR3 has 16 amino acids. The V end was cut by 1 base, the J end by 0 bases, with 11 bases between. Per germline, CDR1 SGHDN and CDR2 FVKESK. CDR3 DNA: TGTGCCAGCAGCCAAGGAGCCACCCTTAGCACAGATACGCAGTATTTT. This gives the protein CASSQGATLSTDTQYF.

The chain has TRBV5-1 and TRBJ2-7; perhaps TRBD2 as D (6 bases). This CDR3 is built from 13 residues. Germline V gene lookup returns CDR1 SGHRS and CDR2 YFSETQ. Trimming pared 4 bases from V and 6 bases from J, leaving 14 bases between. Written as DNA, the CDR3 is TGCGCCAGCAGCCGACTGACTAGTTTCGAGCAGTACTTC. It encodes CASSRLTSFEQYF.